This record concerns one T cell receptor beta chain sequence. This clone's antigen is unknown. Base quality data are lacking; no much larger clone is found one base away. Inclusive of the bounding cysteine and phenylalanine, the CDR3 is 11 residues long. The retained sequence is limited to the CDR3, 33 bases, with the frame set at the first base. V loses 6 bases, J loses 7 bases, and the germline ends lie 9 bases apart. The data were produced on an Illumina HiSeq 2000. TCR beta chain libraries were generated by multiplex PCR amplification. High-throughput sequencing was used to analyze the amplified TCR beta chain products. Using fastp trimming at Q25 and MiXCR clonotype assembly, TCRdb reanalyzed the public sequencing data and kept in-frame beta chains. When rows share a CDR3 protein, they turn into one entry using the most common DNA and genes. The sample data list roughly 100,000 distinct CDR3 sequences, and roughly 33% of these were observed just once. Less than 6% of the sample is taken by the ten largest.

The data were taken from a study of breast tumors, draining lymph nodes, adjacent tissues (dated by TCRdb to the mid-2010s). Describing the broader study: The study compared TCR beta repertoires across tumor, adjacent nontumor tissue and axillary lymph nodes from breast cancer patients. In human breast cancer, the study set out to evaluate how tumor, surrounding tissue and draining lymph node repertoires relate to one another and whether T cells may move between these sites.

The lymph node samples were taken from the axillary draining lymph nodes of breast cancer patients. Paper-wide results and their limitations: Tumors showed preferential V and J gene usage, and their T-cell repertoire diversity fell below that of lymph nodes yet above that of nontumor tissue. The conclusion that tumor T cells originate in lymph nodes was framed as consistent with a hypothesis rather than directly demonstrated. Tumor and nontumor tissue repertoires were significantly more similar in luminal-like than in basal-like breast cancer. The data were considered consistent with the idea that most tumor T cells come from the lymph node and then expand in tumor tissue.

This receptor was taken from a female donor with breast cancer. Some clones in this sample may be carry-over from other donors' samples. The rearrangement combines TRBV12-3 or TRBV12-4 with TRBJ2-5; the D gene is perhaps TRBD1, from 6 matching bases. The sample comprised axillary lymph node tissue. At the DNA level, the sequence is TGTGCCAGCAGCATACAGGGGACCCAGTACTTC. It codes for CASSIQGTQYF.